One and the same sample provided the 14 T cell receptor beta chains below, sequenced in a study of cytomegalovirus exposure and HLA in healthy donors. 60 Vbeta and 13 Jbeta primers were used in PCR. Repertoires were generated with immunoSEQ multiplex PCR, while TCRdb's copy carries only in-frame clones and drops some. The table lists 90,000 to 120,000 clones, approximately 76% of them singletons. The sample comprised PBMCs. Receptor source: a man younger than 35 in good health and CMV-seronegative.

CDR3 sequence reads: CASSIGPRGDTEAFF. CDR3 bases: TGTGCCAGTAGTATAGGGCCCAGGGGGGACACTGAAGCTTTCTTT. V gene TRBV19 combines with J gene TRBJ1-1; 7 nucleotides line up with TRBD1. The CDR3 loop spans 15 amino acids. The ends lost 1 base at V and 3 bases at J; junction bases unmatched: 5. Germline CDR1 LNHDA, CDR2 SQIVND (reference sequence). Drawing the rest from reference TRBV19 and TRBJ1-1, the complete variable domain is DGGITQSPKYLFRKEGQNVTLSCEQNLNHDAMYWYRQDPGQGLRLIYYSQIVNDFQKGDIAEGYSVSREKKESFPLTVTSAQKNPTAFYLCASSIGPRGDTEAFFGQGTRLTVV.

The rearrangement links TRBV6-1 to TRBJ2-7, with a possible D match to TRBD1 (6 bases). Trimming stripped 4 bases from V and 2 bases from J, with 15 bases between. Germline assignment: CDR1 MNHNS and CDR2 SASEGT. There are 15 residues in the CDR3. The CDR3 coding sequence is TGTGCCAGCAGTGTCTGGACAGAAGGGACCTACGAGCAGTACTTC. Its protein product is CASSVWTEGTYEQYF.

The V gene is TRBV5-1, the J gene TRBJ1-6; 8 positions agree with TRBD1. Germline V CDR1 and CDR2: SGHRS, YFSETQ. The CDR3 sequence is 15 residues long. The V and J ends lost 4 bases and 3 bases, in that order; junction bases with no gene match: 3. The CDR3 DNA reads TGCGCCAGCAGCATTGACAGGGGCTATAATTCACCCCTCCACTTT. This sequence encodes CASSIDRGYNSPLHF.

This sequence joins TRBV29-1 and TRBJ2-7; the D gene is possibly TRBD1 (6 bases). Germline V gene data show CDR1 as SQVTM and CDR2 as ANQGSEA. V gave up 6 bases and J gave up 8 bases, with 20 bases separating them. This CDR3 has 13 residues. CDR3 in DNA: TGCAGCGTCCCCCGGGACAACGGAAAAAAGCAGTACTTC. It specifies CSVPRDNGKKQYF.

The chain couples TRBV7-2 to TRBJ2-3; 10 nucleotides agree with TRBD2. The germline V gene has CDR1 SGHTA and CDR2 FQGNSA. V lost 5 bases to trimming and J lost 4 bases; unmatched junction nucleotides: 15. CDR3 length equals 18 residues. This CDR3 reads CASSPRQGPGLASDTQYF. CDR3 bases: TGTGCCAGCAGCCCCAGACAGGGACCGGGACTAGCGTCAGATACGCAGTATTTT.

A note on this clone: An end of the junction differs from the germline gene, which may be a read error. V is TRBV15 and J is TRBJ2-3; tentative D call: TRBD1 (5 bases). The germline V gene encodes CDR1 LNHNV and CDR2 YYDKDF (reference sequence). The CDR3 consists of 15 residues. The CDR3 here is CVTSRDQTATDTQYF. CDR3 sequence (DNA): TGTGTCACCAGCAGAGATCAGACAGCCACAGATACGCAGTATTTT.

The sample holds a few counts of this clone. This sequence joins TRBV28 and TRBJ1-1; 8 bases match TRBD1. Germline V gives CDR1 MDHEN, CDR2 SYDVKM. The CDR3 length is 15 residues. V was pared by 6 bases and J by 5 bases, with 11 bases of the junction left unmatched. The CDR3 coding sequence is TGTGCCAGCAGCGGACGCGCAGGGGGCAGGACTGAAGCTTTCTTT. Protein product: CASSGRAGGRTEAFF.

Here the CDR3 reads CAISEPGAPRTEAFF. CDR3 sequence (DNA): TGTGCCATCAGTGAACCAGGGGCCCCTCGTACTGAAGCTTTCTTT. This chain uses TRBV10-3 with TRBJ1-1, with a possible D match to TRBD1 (6 bases). The CDR3 is 15 amino acids. Germline CDR1 and CDR2: ENHRY and SYGVKD. V lost 3 bases, J lost 5 bases, and 16 bases lay in between.

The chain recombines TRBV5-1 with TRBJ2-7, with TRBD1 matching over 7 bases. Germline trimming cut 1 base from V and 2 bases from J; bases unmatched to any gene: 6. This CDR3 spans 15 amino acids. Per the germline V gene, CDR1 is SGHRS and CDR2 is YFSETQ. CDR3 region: CASSLNVGTAYEQYF. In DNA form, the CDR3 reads TGCGCCAGCAGCTTGAACGTTGGGACAGCCTACGAGCAGTACTTC.

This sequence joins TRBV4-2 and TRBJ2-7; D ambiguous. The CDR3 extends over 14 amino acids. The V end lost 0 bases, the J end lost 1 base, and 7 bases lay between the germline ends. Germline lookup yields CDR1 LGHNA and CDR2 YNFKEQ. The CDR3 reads CASSQEQASYEQYF. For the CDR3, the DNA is TGTGCCAGCAGCCAAGAGCAGGCATCCTACGAGCAGTACTTC.

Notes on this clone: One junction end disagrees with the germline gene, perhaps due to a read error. CDR3 amino acids: CASSRGGLDTGTQYF. CDR3 nucleotides: TGCGCCAGCAGCCGCGGAGGACTAGACACAGGTACGCAGTATTTT. The chain couples TRBV4-3 to TRBJ2-3; 7 bases match TRBD2. The germline CDR1 and CDR2 sequences are LGHNA and YSLEER. CDR3 length: 15 residues.

CDR3 in DNA: TGTGCCAGAAGCGGCCTGACAGGCCCCTTGGGCGAGCAGTACTTC. Translation: CARSGLTGPLGEQYF. J is TRBJ2-7 and V is TRBV5-3, with D tentatively TRBD1 (6 bases). TRBV5-3 has ORF status, its function being uncertain. This CDR3 region has 15 residues. Trimming took 4 bases from V and 6 from J, leaving 20 bases between them.

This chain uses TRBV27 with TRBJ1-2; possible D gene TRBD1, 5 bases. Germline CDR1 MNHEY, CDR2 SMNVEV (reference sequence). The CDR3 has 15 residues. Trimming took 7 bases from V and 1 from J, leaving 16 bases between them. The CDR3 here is CASTSQPGGNYGYTF. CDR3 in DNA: TGTGCCAGCACCTCACAGCCGGGGGGTAACTATGGCTACACCTTC.

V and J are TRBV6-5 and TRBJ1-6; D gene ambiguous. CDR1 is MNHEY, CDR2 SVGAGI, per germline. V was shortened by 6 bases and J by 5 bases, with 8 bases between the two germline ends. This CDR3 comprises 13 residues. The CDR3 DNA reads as TGTGCCAGCAGCACGGGTAATAATTCACCCCTCCACTTT. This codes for CASSTGNNSPLHF.